The 30 T cell receptor beta chains in this list originate from one sample, sequenced in a study of blood T cell repertoires in COVID-19. The table came from immunoSEQ multiplex PCR; TCRdb's copy has only in-frame clones and leaves some out. The data contain under 200,000 clones, approximately 85% of them singletons. The material sequenced was peripheral blood. The receptors derive from a woman older than 75 with acute or convalescent COVID-19.

The rearrangement links TRBV4-1 to TRBJ2-1; 10 positions agree with TRBD2. The V gene end was trimmed by 3 bases and the J gene end by 0 bases; junction bases not matched to a gene: 2. The CDR3 contains 16 residues. Germline V gene data show CDR1 as MGHRA and CDR2 as YSYEKL. The CDR3 region has the DNA TGCGCCAGCAGCCATAAGCGGGAGGGCTCCTACAATGAGCAGTTCTTC. It encodes CASSHKREGSYNEQFF.

The CDR3 nucleotides are TGTGCCAGCAGTGCCCGTGAGGGACGGGGGAATTCACCCCTCCACTTT. It yields the protein CASSAREGRGNSPLHF. This rearrangement joins TRBV6-1 to TRBJ1-6; D possibly corresponds to TRBD1 (5 bases). Trimming took off 4 bases at V and 7 bases at J, with 17 bases between the two ends. This CDR3 region has 16 residues. Germline CDR1 reads MNHNS; CDR2 reads SASEGT.

The chain combines TRBV7-2 with TRBJ1-1; D not resolved. Trimming cost V 1 base and J 4 bases, with 10 bases left between them. Germline V gene sequence: CDR1 SGHTA, CDR2 FQGNSA. The CDR3 is 14 amino acids. In DNA form, the CDR3 reads TGTGCCAGCAGCTTAGAGCCACAGAGCACTGAAGCTTTCTTT. This gives the protein CASSLEPQSTEAFF.

This clone has just a few counts. The chain employs TRBV5-6 and TRBJ1-2; 12 nucleotides match TRBD1. Germline CDR1 and CDR2: SGHDT and YYEEEE. V was pared by 1 base and J by 7 bases, with 5 bases of the junction left unmatched. This CDR3 has 15 residues. CDR3 DNA: TGTGCCAGCAGCTTGCCCGGGACAGGGGGCTCTGGCTACACCTTC. Translated, it gives CASSLPGTGGSGYTF.

This clone was seen a handful of times. The rearrangement uses TRBV12-3 or TRBV12-4 and TRBJ1-1; tentative D call: TRBD1 (6 bases). This CDR3 spans 13 amino acids. Trimming shortened V by 6 bases and J by 6 bases, and 14 bases separated the two germline ends. The CDR3 sequence: CASRLGGASEAFF. The CDR3 nucleotides read TGTGCCAGCAGGCTAGGGGGGGCCTCTGAAGCTTTCTTT.

V and J are TRBV5-4 and TRBJ2-5; 11 positions agree with TRBD1. The CDR3 is 14 residues long. Germline V gene data show CDR1 as SGHNT and CDR2 as YYREEE (reference sequence). Trimming removed 4 bases from V and 4 bases from J; junction bases left unmatched: 3. The DNA of the CDR3 is TGTGCCAGCAGCCAGGACAGGGGGCCAGAGACCCAGTACTTC. This codes for CASSQDRGPETQYF.

This clone showed up just once. V usage is TRBV6-5 and J usage is TRBJ2-2, with 10 bases aligning to TRBD1. The CDR3 length is 14 residues. Germline CDR1 MNHEY, CDR2 SVGAGI. V was pared by 8 bases and J by 0 bases, with 0 bases of the junction left unmatched. The CDR3 spells CASGQGANTGELFF. CDR3 DNA sequence: TGTGCCAGCGGACAGGGGGCGAACACCGGGGAGCTGTTTTTT.

V gene TRBV5-4 combines with J gene TRBJ1-2; TRBD1 agrees at 8 bases. J was trimmed by 0 bases and V by 3 bases; bases with no gene match: 10. This CDR3 has 17 residues. Germline values: CDR1 SGHNT, CDR2 YYREEE (reference sequence). The CDR3 nucleotides are TGTGCCAGCAGCTCAGGGGGCCCACGCATCTCTAACTATGGCTACACCTTC. It specifies CASSSGGPRISNYGYTF.

J is TRBJ2-7 and V is TRBV5-4; maybe TRBD2 (6 bases). Trimming took off 2 bases at V and 5 bases at J, with 14 bases between the two ends. In germline, CDR1 is SGHNT, CDR2 YYREEE (reference sequence). The CDR3 runs 14 residues. CDR3 residues: CASSFGGERNEQYF. The CDR3 DNA is TGTGCCAGCAGCTTTGGCGGGGAAAGGAACGAGCAGTACTTC. The complete variable domain, with remaining parts taken from reference TRBV5-4 and TRBJ2-7, reads ETGVTQSPTHLIKTRGQQVTLRCSSQSGHNTVSWYQQALGQGPQFIFQYYREEENGRGNFPPRFSGLQFPNYSSELNVNALELDDSALYLCASSFGGERNEQYFGPGTRLTVT.

The chain uses TRBV6-5 and TRBJ1-6; D possibly corresponds to TRBD1 (5 bases). V was clipped by 6 bases and J by 6 bases, with 12 bases between them. In germline, CDR1 is MNHEY, CDR2 SVGAGI. The CDR3 is made up of 14 amino acids. CDR3 region: CASRNQGTNSPLHF. The CDR3 coding sequence is TGTGCCAGCAGGAACCAGGGTACTAATTCACCCCTCCACTTT.

V usage is TRBV11-2 and J usage is TRBJ2-3; the D gene is possibly TRBD2 (5 bases). CDR1 is SGHAT, CDR2 FQNNGV, per germline. Trimming left V 9 bases short and J 3 bases short, with 16 bases between. This CDR3 region has 14 residues. CDR3 region: CASKLVDLTDTQYF. CDR3 DNA: TGTGCCAGTAAACTAGTCGACCTTACAGATACGCAGTATTTT.

There are a few counts of this clone. This chain joins TRBV9 and TRBJ1-6; no clear D. This CDR3 spans 14 amino acids. V was cut by 2 bases and J by 4 bases, with 7 bases left in between. Germline assignment: CDR1 SGDLS and CDR2 YYNGEE. Written as DNA, the CDR3 is TGTGCCAGCAGCGTTGGACTGTATAATTCACCCCTCCACTTT. Protein: CASSVGLYNSPLHF.

The DNA of the CDR3 is TGTGCCACCAAGGGGACAGGATATTACAATGAGCAGTTCTTC. This sequence encodes CATKGTGYYNEQFF. The chain carries TRBV19 and TRBJ2-1; 8 bases match TRBD1. Germline-derived CDR1 and CDR2 are LNHDA and SQIVND (reference sequence). The CDR3 runs to 14 residues. Trimming took 10 bases from V and 4 from J; bases not matched to a gene: 9.

This chain links TRBV5-1 with TRBJ2-1; D unresolved. The CDR3 extends over 16 amino acids. V lost 0 bases to trimming and J lost 0 bases, with 10 bases between them. Germline CDR1 SGHRS, CDR2 YFSETQ. CDR3 amino acids: CASSLGAGISYNEQFF. The DNA for the CDR3 is TGCGCCAGCAGCTTGGGGGCCGGAATCTCCTACAATGAGCAGTTCTTC. Filled out from reference TRBV5-1 and TRBJ2-1, the complete variable domain reads KAGVTQTPRYLIKTRGQQVTLSCSPISGHRSVSWYQQTPGQGLQFLFEYFSETQRNKGNFPGRFSGRQFSNSRSEMNVSTLELGDSALYLCASSLGAGISYNEQFFGPGTRLTVL.

The CDR3 protein is CASSRSGTQSYEQYF. Here the CDR3 DNA reads TGTGCCAGCAGCCGCAGCGGGACTCAGTCCTACGAGCAGTACTTC. The V gene is TRBV5-4, the J gene TRBJ2-7; 7 bases map to TRBD2. The CDR3 runs 15 residues. V dropped 4 bases and J dropped 1; count of bases not matched to a gene: 8. Germline V gene data show CDR1 as SGHNT and CDR2 as YYREEE (reference sequence).

J is TRBJ2-5 and V is TRBV5-4; D possibly corresponds to TRBD2 (5 bases). The CDR3 totals 15 residues. Trimming shortened V by 0 bases and J by 5 bases, and 14 bases separated the two germline ends. The germline CDR1 and CDR2 sequences are SGHNT and YYREEE (reference sequence). The CDR3: CASSLEGSAGETQYF. As DNA, the CDR3 is TGTGCCAGCAGCTTGGAAGGTAGCGCAGGCGAGACCCAGTACTTC.

The chain links TRBV12-3 or TRBV12-4 to TRBJ1-5, with D tentatively TRBD1 (5 bases). The CDR3 runs 13 residues. Trimming took off 6 bases at V and 3 bases at J, with 9 bases between the two ends. The CDR3, as DNA: TGTGCCAGCAGCCGGGACTACAATCAGCCCCAGCATTTT. This codes for CASSRDYNQPQHF.

This clone was recorded once. The chain has TRBV29-1 and TRBJ1-2, with 8 bases aligning to TRBD1. Germline V gene lookup returns CDR1 SQVTM and CDR2 ANQGSEA. The V and J ends lost 7 bases and 7 bases, in that order; junction bases with no gene match: 8. This CDR3 is built from 12 residues. The CDR3 DNA follows: TGCAGCGCCGCCCAGACAGGGGCTGGCTACACCTTC. Amino acid sequence: CSAAQTGAGYTF. Supplemented by reference TRBV29-1 and TRBJ1-2, the full variable domain reads SAVISQKPSRDICQRGTSLTIQCQVDSQVTMMFWYRQQPGQSLTLIATANQGSEATYESGFVIDKFPISRPNLTFSTLTVSNMSPEDSSIYLCSAAQTGAGYTFGSGTRLTVV.

This rearrangement joins TRBV12-3 or TRBV12-4 to TRBJ2-7, with a tentative D call TRBD1 (5 bases). V was clipped by 1 base and J by 2 bases, with 6 bases between them. The length of the CDR3 is 13 residues. The CDR3 DNA reads TGTGCCAGCAGTTTAGGCAGGGCCTACGAGCAGTACTTC. Its protein product is CASSLGRAYEQYF.

The chain joins TRBV7-2 to TRBJ2-5; 9 nucleotides align to TRBD2. Germline V lookup: CDR1 SGHTA, CDR2 FQGNSA. The V and J ends lost 5 bases and 3 bases, in that order; junction bases with no gene match: 4. The CDR3 spans 14 residues. The CDR3 coding sequence is TGTGCCAGCAGCCGCGGGGGGGGCGAAGAGACCCAGTACTTC. It encodes CASSRGGGEETQYF. Using reference TRBV7-2 and TRBJ2-5 for the parts outside the CDR3, the full variable domain is GAGVSQSPSNKVTEKGKDVELRCDPISGHTALYWYRQSLGQGLEFLIYFQGNSAPDKSGLPSDRFSAERTGGSVSTLTIQRTQQEDSAVYLCASSRGGGEETQYFGPGTRLLVL.

The J gene is TRBJ2-1, the V gene TRBV3-1 (or the pseudogene TRBV3-2); the D gene is possibly TRBD2 (5 bases). The germline V and J ends were trimmed by 0 bases and 6 bases, with 9 bases remaining between them. The length of the CDR3 is 14 residues. Germline V gene data show CDR1 as LGHDT and CDR2 as YNNKEL (reference sequence). Written as DNA, the CDR3 is TGTGCCAGCAGCCAAGACCCGGGAATCAATGAGCAGTTCTTC. Residues: CASSQDPGINEQFF.

A note on this clone: This specimen includes other DNA sequences encoding the same CDR3. The chain couples TRBV7-2 to TRBJ1-2; 8 bases align to TRBD1. Germline values: CDR1 SGHTA, CDR2 FQGNSA. The length of the CDR3 is 13 residues. Unmatched junction bases numbered 5, after V lost 6 bases and J lost 5 bases. The CDR3 DNA reads TGTGCCAGCAGTTCTGGACAGGGATATGGCTACACCTTC. Translation gives CASSSGQGYGYTF.

The chain employs TRBV9 and TRBJ2-2, with 7 bases fitting TRBD2. Unmatched junction bases numbered 14, after V lost 3 bases and J lost 3 bases. Germline V gives CDR1 SGDLS, CDR2 YYNGEE. The CDR3 runs to 18 residues. Written as DNA, the CDR3 is TGTGCCAGCAGCGAGGCCCCCCTGGGCGGGGGACACACCGGGGAGCTGTTTTTT. It yields the protein CASSEAPLGGGHTGELFF.

The gene calls are TRBV19 and TRBJ2-4; TRBD2 agrees at 7 bases. Germline values: CDR1 LNHDA, CDR2 SQIVND (reference sequence). Trimming removed 4 bases from V and 6 bases from J; junction bases left unmatched: 6. This CDR3 contains 14 residues. CDR3: CASSSSGMGNIQYF. DNA for the CDR3: TGTGCCAGTAGTAGCAGCGGGATGGGAAACATTCAGTACTTC.

The chain is built from TRBV10-3 and TRBJ2-5; D might be TRBD1 (7 bases). CDR1 ENHRY and CDR2 SYGVKD come from the germline V gene. This CDR3 is built from 14 residues. Trimming cost V 0 bases and J 5 bases, with 10 bases left between them. The CDR3 region is CAISESRGQETQYF. The CDR3, as DNA: TGTGCCATCAGTGAGTCGCGGGGACAGGAGACCCAGTACTTC.

The chain links TRBV2 to TRBJ1-1, with D unresolved. V lost 6 bases and J lost 5, with 19 bases in between. This CDR3 has 15 residues. CDR1 is SNHLY and CDR2 is FYNNEI in the germline V gene. CDR3 sequence: CASRLLEGGETEAFF. CDR3 in DNA: TGTGCCAGCAGGCTCCTCGAGGGTGGAGAGACTGAAGCTTTCTTT.

This clone was seen just once. This chain joins TRBV5-1 and TRBJ2-7; TRBD2 aligns across 14 bases. Germline V gives CDR1 SGHRS, CDR2 YFSETQ. This CDR3 comprises 17 residues. Trimming took 3 bases from V and 1 from J; bases not matched to a gene: 6. This CDR3 is CASSSPTSGGASYEQYF. The CDR3 region has the DNA TGCGCCAGCAGCTCCCCGACTAGCGGGGGGGCATCCTACGAGCAGTACTTC.

The chain uses TRBV19 and TRBJ1-1; TRBD1 aligns across 8 bases. The ends lost 5 bases at V and 4 bases at J; junction bases unmatched: 6. The CDR3 sequence is 14 residues long. Germline CDR1 reads LNHDA; CDR2 reads SQIVND (reference sequence). CDR3 amino acids: CASSPFTGGTEAFF. The CDR3 nucleotides are TGTGCCAGTAGTCCCTTCACAGGGGGCACTGAAGCTTTCTTT.

The J gene is TRBJ1-2, the V gene TRBV12-3 or TRBV12-4, with D maybe TRBD1 (6 bases). CDR3 length: 12 amino acids. V lost 1 base to trimming and J lost 8 bases, with 8 bases between them. CDR3 DNA: TGTGCCAGCAGTTTAGGGCAGGGGGGCTACACCTTC. Residues: CASSLGQGGYTF.

The chain combines TRBV18 with TRBJ1-3; no firm D call. This CDR3 contains 15 residues. CDR1 and CDR2 from the germline V gene are KGHSH and LQKENI. Trimming removed 3 bases from V and 0 bases from J, with 9 bases in between. CDR3 coding DNA: TGTGCCAGCTCACCCGTTCAGTTCTCTGGAAACACCATATATTTT. It encodes CASSPVQFSGNTIYF. Looking up the rest from reference TRBV18 and TRBJ1-3 gives the full variable domain: NAGVMQNPRHLVRRRGQEARLRCSPMKGHSHVYWYRQLPEEGLKFMVYLQKENIIDESGMPKERFSAEFPKEGPSILRIQQVVRGDSAAYFCASSPVQFSGNTIYFGEGSWLTVV.